The rows below give T cell receptor beta chains drawn from one sample of a study of blood T cells in healthy people across ages. TCRdb processed the 5' RACE reads anew with MiXCR; each CDR3 protein has one entry. The sample contains under 800,000 distinct CDR3 sequences, roughly 41% of which appear only once. Sequencing was done on a sample of blood. The receptors originated from a woman aged 55-70 years in good health. Each CDR3 is given with its conserved first and last residue.

j_call v_call cdr3_aa
TRBJ2-5 TRBV18 CASSPMTDSQETRYF
TRBJ2-7 TRBV7-9 CASSLDPLSYEQYF
TRBJ2-7 TRBV29-1 CSVGGLLSHEQYF
TRBJ1-2 TRBV20-1 CSASPGTVNYGYTF
TRBJ2-1 TRBV9 CASSQRGLAESNEQFF
TRBJ2-7 TRBV9 CASSVAAGDAYEQYF
TRBJ1-2 TRBV28 CASRTGLQGNYGYTF
TRBJ2-1 TRBV5-1 CASSPAGVRIEQFF
TRBJ1-5 TRBV4-1 CASSQRQVDNQPQHF
TRBJ2-1 TRBV6-2/TRBV6-3 CASSYFDSETQFF
TRBJ1-5 TRBV20-1 CSARDRQPQHF
TRBJ2-1 TRBV5-1 CASSLDGTGIYNEQFF
TRBJ1-2 TRBV5-1 CASSSGTVGDYGYTF
TRBJ1-5 TRBV29-1 CSVGVQPQHF
TRBJ1-5 TRBV4-3 CASSQGGDQPQHF
TRBJ2-4 TRBV3-1 CASARASKNIQYF
TRBJ2-3 TRBV5-1 CASSLVTSGRPSTDTQYF
TRBJ2-5 TRBV7-2 CASSFGTSGSGTQYF
TRBJ1-5 TRBV5-1 CASSSTGGNQPQHF
TRBJ2-1 TRBV28 CASSLLAGGTQEQFF
TRBJ1-5 TRBV29-1 CSVAGTQNRPQHF
TRBJ1-1 TRBV27 CASRTERPTEAFF
TRBJ2-7 TRBV11-2 CASSLPRVYEQYF
TRBJ2-3 TRBV2 CASSRPAGDTQYF
TRBJ2-7 TRBV6-4 CASSDLLAGRNEQYF
TRBJ2-1 TRBV7-9 CATAGYNNEQFF
TRBJ1-6 TRBV13 CASSLLGRNNSPLHF
TRBJ2-5 TRBV28 CASSYTTEETQYF
TRBJ1-1 TRBV7-6 CASSFEGSTEAFF
TRBJ2-3 TRBV3-1 CASSPIAGAPSHTQYF
TRBJ2-3 TRBV20-1 CSARGTGGTDTQYF
TRBJ2-4 TRBV4-2 CASSQEGVRENIQYF
TRBJ1-1 TRBV3-1 CAGSLTGTVDTEAFF
TRBJ2-3 TRBV5-1 CASSLGRGAQTDTQYF
TRBJ1-1 TRBV7-9 CASSLALQGNTEAFF
TRBJ2-5 TRBV25-1 CASSAGQGGQETQYF
TRBJ1-5 TRBV27 CASSLWGQHSNQPQHF
. TRBV5-4 CASSLAGATETQYF
TRBJ1-4 TRBV24-1 CATSDQGTGGGNEKLFF
TRBJ2-1 TRBV29-1 CSATGEGRGHNEQFF
TRBJ1-1 TRBV3-1 CASSPWDRGGTEAFF
TRBJ2-7 TRBV12-3/TRBV12-4 CASSLGVSSGYYEQYF
TRBJ2-7 TRBV2 CASHPEDLANYEQYF
TRBJ2-1 TRBV6-2/TRBV6-3 CASSPGQRFTYNEQFF
TRBJ1-1 TRBV29-1 CSFLPGYEAFF
TRBJ2-3 TRBV6-2/TRBV6-3 CASSYGGPDAQYF
TRBJ1-5 TRBV3-1 CASSQGAGDENQPQHF
TRBJ1-1 TRBV12-3/TRBV12-4 CASSLTSGLGTEAFF
TRBJ2-7 TRBV2 CASKQGVIAYEQYF
TRBJ1-5 TRBV20-1 CSANDRANQPQHF
TRBJ2-7 TRBV6-2/TRBV6-3 CASRLGTSGTEQYF
TRBJ1-1 TRBV7-9 CASSYPGERGTEAFF
TRBJ1-2 TRBV6-5 CASSYYTGENYGYTF
TRBJ2-1 TRBV20-1 CSARDGSGGSHNEQFF
TRBJ2-3 TRBV3-1 CASSQDLGAGYPSTDTQYF
TRBJ2-1 TRBV9 CASSVERGARDEQFF
TRBJ2-3 TRBV6-2/TRBV6-3 CASSYAESNLDTQYF